The source of this T cell receptor (beta chain) is a study of cytomegalovirus exposure and HLA in healthy donors (dated by TCRdb to 2016 to 2017). Study-level background: An earlier analysis of approximately 590 of the donors reported 250 to 350 Gb of sequence data and around 110 million unique TCR beta sequences from about 180 million T cells. An earlier analysis of fewer than 750 of the donors used high-throughput TCR beta sequencing to judge whether each TCR beta V gene segment behaved as functional or pseudogenic. Because of strong linkage in the cohort, five DR-DQ haplotypes were treated as single units for association and clustering. The number of typed donors differed by locus: roughly 629-640 for A, B, C, DRB1 and DQB1; 500 to 550 for DQA1; approximately 600 for DPA1; and 400 to 480 for DPB1. A later analysis re-analyzed previously published TCR beta repertoires from 550 to 700 donors and added high-resolution HLA genotyping to study TCR occurrence patterns. The study was designed to test whether signatures of past pathogen exposure could be identified by cataloging public T cell receptors. Among the roughly 400 genotyped donors, approximately 76% belonged to the genetic ancestry cluster associated with self-reported Caucasian donors. In addition to the first cohort of 650 to 750 subjects, a separate validation cohort of 120 different subjects was used. An early release that covered fewer than 750 HLA-typed donors contained about 300 gigabases of sequencing data and about 93 million unique TCR sequences. To predict cytomegalovirus infection status, the study combined high-throughput TCR immunosequencing, statistical association of individual TCRs with disease status, and machine learning. Alongside the repertoire data, information on donor age, sex, ethnicity and CMV serostatus was compiled. Rather than using new phenotypic data, the later analysis identified candidate immune exposures from TCR beta sequences and from how often those sequences occurred across donors. Both class I and class II loci were covered by HLA typing, at four-digit resolution. The study used immunosequencing to profile the T cell repertoires of 666 subjects and linked those repertoires to cytomegalovirus serostatus. In a later genetic analysis, genome-wide SNP genotypes for about 55% of the roughly 700 donors were used, and that subset was treated as a discovery cohort. Every discovery cohort repertoire had been produced on one sequencing platform. Among almost 400 genotyped donors of the cohort, an average of approximately 250,000 unique TCR beta nucleotide sequences were sequenced per donor, 15% to 20% of them non-productive.

The cohort comprised 670 or so healthy bone marrow donors. All cohort members were sampled while nominally healthy, although unrecorded immune exposures were likely present. The donor tested CMV seropositive and was one of the 289 seropositive cohort members. Every donor gave a peripheral blood sample, and the peripheral blood mononuclear cells from that sample were used for TCR beta sequencing. Genomic DNA extraction from the blood cell samples was performed with the Qiagen DNeasy Blood Extraction Kit. Reading from cysteine to phenylalanine, the CDR3 counts 15 amino acids. Left in the record is the CDR3 DNA by itself, 45 bases read in frame from the first base. CDR1 and CDR2 are drawn from the germline V gene (reference sequence): LNHDA, SQIVND. The V end gives up 2 bases and the J end 7 bases, leaving 5 bases in the junction not matched to a gene. The library came from the immunoSEQ multiplex PCR assay. For the multiplex PCR, a mixture combining 60 forward primers for TCR Vbeta segments and 13 reverse primers for TCR Jbeta segments was used. The CDR3 region of rearranged TCR beta genes was amplified from genomic DNA with a multiplex PCR assay. Amplified TCR beta libraries were sequenced as 87-base-pair reads on the Illumina HiSeq System. Regarding the original processing steps: A later analysis tallied 75 million to 85 million unique TCR beta chains across the 640 or so repertoires, and about 12 million of those chains were shared by two or more donors. To remove PCR and sequencing errors, raw reads were error-corrected and collapsed into unique sequences using a nearest-neighbor algorithm that merged closely related sequences. To assign V, D and J gene segments, CDR3 sequences were aligned to IMGT reference sequences. For a sequence to be retained, a match of at least six nucleotides to both a V gene segment and a J gene segment was required. A rearrangement counted as productive if the CDR3 had no stop codons and remained in frame with V and J, and every other rearrangement counted as non-productive. Following IMGT convention, CDR3 was defined as the stretch from the second conserved V-encoded cysteine up to the conserved J-encoded phenylalanine. In an earlier analysis of roughly 580 of the donors, sequences lacking an unambiguous match to a single V gene segment were excluded. In an earlier analysis of almost 600 of the donors, a V segment was called functional when productive rearrangements were above 56.7%, and segregating when the standard deviation between donors exceeded 5%. A statistical classification framework was developed to diagnose cytomegalovirus status using the catalog of TCR beta chain sequences. In a later analysis, TCR nucleotide sequences were compared against IMGT/GENE-DB human TR gene sequences so that V and J genes could be assigned. A later analysis assigned CDR3 sequences and most-parsimonious VDJ recombination scenarios with the TCRdist pipeline. In a later analysis, each TCR beta chain was defined by its CDR3 amino acid sequence together with its V-gene family, and reads without a unique V-gene family were excluded. In a later analysis, nearly 600 highly shared, low-generation-probability nucleotide sequences were removed to address suspected cross-contamination and a sequencing artifact. In a later analysis, a clonal expansion index was calculated for each public chain from normalized within-repertoire ranks of inferred template counts. In a later analysis, generation probabilities were computed using a VDJ recombination model fitted to out-of-frame rearrangements, and the results were checked against IGoR. In a later analysis, hypergeometric tests were used to score TCR-TCR, TCR-HLA and TCR-CMV co-occurrence, with a repertoire-size bias correction applied to TCR pairs. In a later analysis, false discovery rates were estimated by permuting HLA or CMV assignments 20 times. In a later analysis, co-occurring TCRs were grouped using DBSCAN, with TCRdist sequence similarity added in when clustering inside HLA-allele-positive subsets. Co-occurrence clustering excluded repertoires with fewer than 30,000 or more than 120,000 public chains, plus five with anomalous nucleotide sharing. The clones in this table, taken by TCRdb from immuneACCESS, are in-frame only. Not every clone is retained; where verified, under half of the shortfall comes from an unresolved V gene, and the cause of the rest is unknown. V and J calls and clone size are those listed in that table; D and trimming were worked out from the DNA. The sample profile shows around 100,000 clones; 60% to 80% of them were found once. 5.8% of the sample is in the top ten clones.

On this clone itself: Its antigen is not yet known. Base qualities are not provided; no much larger clone lies one nucleotide away.

Findings and caveats that apply to the study as a whole: Most TCR sequences were seen in very few donors, while some public TCRs were found in many individuals. According to a later analysis, parvovirus B19, influenza, CMV and Epstein-Barr virus appeared linked to several top co-occurrence clusters. At a false discovery rate of 0.05, a later analysis linked around 17,000 TCR beta sequences to specific HLA alleles. A later analysis found that HLA-associated TCR beta chains were more clonally expanded and had lower generation probabilities than equally common non-associated chains. Compared with the approximately 700-donor mean, donors in an Asian-associated ancestry cluster had fewer N-insertions in productive TCRs, according to a later genetic analysis. Linkage disequilibrium might explain the correlated functional status among segregating V segments, but an unknown experimental factor could not be ruled out. Some IMGT-functional V segments, including TRBV6-2 and TRBV6-3, could not be distinguished by the 87-base-pair reads and were therefore excluded. When HLA alleles, especially DR and DQ, strongly co-occurred, attributing TCR associations to individual alleles was difficult. A total of 150 to 200 TCR beta chains were listed by the study as associated with cytomegalovirus. A later genetic analysis associated a missense DCLRE1C variant with V-gene and J-gene trimming of TCR beta chains, and an independent cohort replicated the association. In vitro tests confirmed that a few of the cytomegalovirus-associated TCR beta chains recognize cytomegalovirus antigens. The presence/absence analyses assumed that sequencing depth was roughly uniform across donors, and that assumption may not be true. The authors suggested that the approach could potentially be generalized to other disease states and immunological phenotypes. Because counts were too low, about 18 rarely observed V segments, including chromosome 9 orphons, were excluded from the earlier analysis of a few hundred of the donors. The classifier was reported to diagnose cytomegalovirus status with high specificity and sensitivity in both the original and validation cohorts. According to a later analysis, TCR association rates differed among HLA loci, with DRB1 alleles showing the most associated TCRs and HLA-C alleles showing the fewest. Only TCR beta chains were sequenced in this cohort, and the absence of alpha or paired-chain data limited detectable features. In an earlier analysis of around 500 of the donors, most TCR beta V segments appeared in productive rearrangements about 87% or about 30% of the time, broadly matching IMGT annotations. In a later analysis, most CMV-associated TCR beta chains were found to appear HLA-restricted, with HLA associations seemingly driven largely by CMV exposure. A further reported finding was that TCR beta sequences accurately predicted the HLA-A and HLA-B alleles for most subjects in the first cohort. Because HLA typing was missing for some donors at each locus, association tests included only the typed subset. The only immune exposure information available for the cohort was CMV serostatus. A cluster of highly shared sequence variants was judged likely to be a technical artifact of the sequencing pipeline.

Recombination joined TRBV19 with TRBJ2-1, and 10 junction bases match TRBD2. This TCR was recovered from a man in his 60s in good health and CMV-seropositive. Sequenced: PBMCs. For the CDR3, the sequence is CASSIWAAGGNEQFF. The DNA is as follows: TGTGCCAGTAGTATATGGGCAGCGGGGGGGAATGAGCAGTTCTTC.